These 5 T cell receptor beta chains came from one sample sequenced in a study of blood T cell repertoires in COVID-19. Here immunoSEQ multiplex PCR was the method, and the copy in TCRdb shows in-frame clones only, minus some. The sample shows about 63,000 clones, approximately 87% of them seen only once. Material for sequencing was peripheral blood. Source of these receptors: a man aged 45 to 65 with active COVID-19.

The genes are TRBV6-2 or TRBV6-3 and TRBJ1-2; D remains unclear. V was cut by 0 bases and J by 8 bases, with 19 bases left in between. The CDR3 loop spans 16 amino acids. CDR1 and CDR2 (germline): MNHEY, SVGEGT. The CDR3 DNA reads as TGTGCCAGCAGTTACTCGACATGGCGACCTAAAAGCGGCTACACCTTC. Protein: CASSYSTWRPKSGYTF.

The chain carries TRBV10-3 and TRBJ2-5; possibly TRBD1 for D (6 bases). The V end lost 6 bases, the J end lost 3 bases, and 11 bases lay between the germline ends. The CDR3 totals 13 residues. From germline, CDR1 is ENHRY and CDR2 SYGVKD. The CDR3 nucleotides read TGTGCCATCAGGGACAGAAGCAAAGAGACCCAGTACTTC. Translating gives CAIRDRSKETQYF.

This chain uses TRBV5-5 with TRBJ2-1; TRBD2 agrees at 7 bases. The V gene end was trimmed by 0 bases and the J gene end by 1 base; junction bases not matched to a gene: 4. The CDR3 has 16 amino acids. Germline values: CDR1 SGHKS, CDR2 YYEKEE (reference sequence). The CDR3 protein is CASSLEASGSYNEQFF. In DNA form, the CDR3 reads TGTGCCAGCAGCTTGGAGGCTAGCGGTTCCTACAATGAGCAGTTCTTC.

V usage is TRBV7-2 and J usage is TRBJ2-3; 9 nucleotides align to TRBD2. The CDR3 is made up of 16 amino acids. Germline loops: CDR1 SGHTA, CDR2 FQGNSA. V dropped 5 bases and J dropped 2; count of bases not matched to a gene: 8. In nucleotides, the CDR3 is TGTGCCAGCAGCCCTACGACTAGCGGTTACACAGATACGCAGTATTTT. It codes for CASSPTTSGYTDTQYF.

The CDR3 protein is CASSLIGDSQFF. CDR3 nucleotide sequence: TGTGCCAGCAGTCTGATAGGGGATTCACAGTTCTTC. The gene calls are TRBV27 and TRBJ2-1, with D perhaps matching TRBD1 (5 bases). CDR1 and CDR2 from the germline V gene are MNHEY and SMNVEV (reference sequence). V gave up 5 bases and J gave up 13 bases, with 15 bases separating them. The CDR3 covers 12 residues.